These 14 T cell receptor beta chains were all obtained from the same sample, sequenced in a study of molecular identifiers for immune sequencing clone quantification (dated by TCRdb to about 2018). The method was PCR. The data were produced on an Illumina HiSeq 4000. The raw public data were reprocessed by TCRdb itself: fastp quality trimming at Q25, MiXCR clonotype calling, in-frame beta chains only. Rows merge per CDR3 protein into single entries with the most common DNA and genes. The sample yields over 85,000 distinct CDR3 sequences; roughly 21% were counted once. Roughly 1% of the sample goes to the ten largest clones. Sequencing input: naive CD8+ T cells from blood, with Jurkat cell RNA spiked in. Explained via the paper, the cell subset or site label denotes: FACS-sorted CD8+CD4-CCR7+CD45RA+ naive T cells. The receptor source for this set is a human donor in good health. Some libraries in this study had Jurkat cell RNA spiked in.

This clonotype was seen a few times. The CDR3 DNA is TGTGCCACCAGGGCTTACACCGGGGAGCTGTTTTTT. Its protein product is CATRAYTGELFF. The chain recombines TRBV24-1 with TRBJ2-2; unclear D gene. The CDR3 runs to 12 residues. V was cut by 7 bases and J by 3 bases, with 5 bases left in between. Germline V lookup: CDR1 KGHDR, CDR2 SFDVKD.

This clonotype has a count of ten or more. The V call is TRBV7-2, the J call TRBJ2-5, with a weak D call TRBD2 (6 bases). This CDR3 region has 18 residues. Trimming shortened V by 2 bases and J by 5 bases, and 24 bases separated the two germline ends. From germline, CDR1 is SGHTA and CDR2 FQGNSA. This CDR3 is CASSLFWVGTPEMETQYF. CDR3 DNA sequence: TGTGCCAGCAGCTTATTCTGGGTAGGGACTCCTGAGATGGAGACCCAGTACTTC.

Ten or more counts support this clonotype. The CDR3 nucleotides are TGTGCCAGCAGCTCCGACCTAGCTTACGAGCAGTACTTC. It yields the protein CASSSDLAYEQYF. V usage is TRBV7-2 and J usage is TRBJ2-7, with D possibly TRBD2 on 5 matching bases. This CDR3 region has 13 residues. Trimming pared 4 bases from V and 4 bases from J, leaving 11 bases between. Per germline, CDR1 SGHTA and CDR2 FQGNSA.

This clonotype was found a few times. The genes are TRBV12-3 or TRBV12-4 and TRBJ2-1; tentative D call: TRBD1 (6 bases). Between the trimmed V and J ends, which lost 3 bases and 0 bases, there was a span of 15 bases. CDR3 length: 17 residues. The CDR3, as DNA: TGTGCCAGCAGTTTTTTTGGACAGTTCAGCTCCTACAATGAGCAGTTCTTC. Protein: CASSFFGQFSSYNEQFF.

This clonotype was seen ten or more times. The chain recombines TRBV5-6 with TRBJ1-2; the D is unclear. Looked up from germline, CDR1 is SGHDT and CDR2 is YYEEEE. This CDR3 is 17 amino acids long. Trimming took off 6 bases at V and 4 bases at J, with 25 bases between the two ends. For the CDR3, the DNA is TGTGCCAGCACCCATTGGGCCGGGATCAACGACGGCTATGGCTACACCTTC. Its translation is CASTHWAGINDGYGYTF.

In its sample, this clonotype was seen a few times. The chain links TRBV19 to TRBJ2-7, with TRBD1 identical over 9 bases. V shed 4 bases, J shed 3 bases, and the junction held 4 bases outside the gene matches. This CDR3 spans 14 amino acids. Germline CDR1 is LNHDA and CDR2 is SQIVND (reference sequence). CDR3 in amino acids: CASSTTGGYYEQYF. The CDR3 bases are TGTGCCAGTAGTACGACAGGGGGGTACTACGAGCAGTACTTC.

There are a few counts of this clonotype. J is TRBJ2-1 and V is TRBV19; perhaps TRBD2 as D (7 bases). CDR3 length: 15 residues. Trimming shortened V by 7 bases and J by 5 bases, and 18 bases separated the two germline ends. Germline CDR1 is LNHDA and CDR2 is SQIVND (reference sequence). CDR3 amino acids: CASTSRGGRDNEQFF. The DNA for the CDR3 is TGTGCCAGTACCAGTCGAGGGGGGAGGGACAATGAGCAGTTCTTC.

This clonotype has at least ten counts. The chain combines TRBV29-1 with TRBJ2-2; unclear D gene. Deletions cut 5 bases from V and 5 bases from J, with 9 bases between. The CDR3 totals 12 residues. Per germline, CDR1 SQVTM and CDR2 ANQGSEA. The CDR3 loop reads CSVWLNTGELFF. In DNA form, the CDR3 reads TGCAGCGTTTGGCTAAATACCGGGGAGCTGTTTTTT.

Regarding this clonotype: This may arise from a read error, as a much more abundant clone is one base away. This chain links TRBV7-2 with TRBJ2-5; D possibly corresponds to TRBD2 (6 bases). There are 13 residues in the CDR3. The germline V gene encodes CDR1 SGHTA and CDR2 FQGNSA. CDR3 nucleotides: TGTGTCAGCAGCCCGGGAGTTAGGGAGACCCAGTACTTC. It is translated as CVSSPGVRETQYF.

In this sample, this clonotype turned up many times. The rearrangement uses TRBV5-1 and TRBJ2-3, with TRBD2 as a possible D gene (6 bases). Germline CDR1 reads SGHRS; CDR2 reads YFSETQ. The CDR3 has 15 amino acids. With 2 bases removed from V and 1 base from J, the gap between germline ends came to 11 bases. The CDR3, as DNA: TGCGCCAGCAGCTTCTTAGCGGCGGGCACAGATACGCAGTATTTT. This codes for CASSFLAAGTDTQYF.

This clonotype was seen at least ten times. A read error may produce the germline difference seen at one junction end. The V call is TRBV5-3, the J call TRBJ2-7; 8 bases are a match to TRBD2. TRBV5-3 is filed as an ORF, its function uncertain. This CDR3 has 16 residues. DNA for the CDR3: TGTGCCAGCAGCTTGGCGGGGGGTTCCCTAGGGTACGAGCAGTACTTC. Protein: CASSLAGGSLGYEQYF.

Written as DNA, the CDR3 is TGTGCCAGCAGTGAAAATCATGGGCAGTACTTC. It translates to CASSENHGQYF. The chain couples TRBV6-1 to TRBJ2-7; D gene uncertain. This CDR3 spans 11 amino acids. From germline, CDR1 is MNHNS and CDR2 SASEGT. Trimming left V 2 bases short and J 9 bases short, with 8 bases between.

This clonotype was recorded at least ten times. The chain joins TRBV4-3 to TRBJ2-7, with a tentative D call TRBD1 (5 bases). CDR1 is LGHNA and CDR2 is YSLEER in the germline V gene. Deletions cut 2 bases from V and 3 bases from J, with 11 bases between. This CDR3 comprises 14 residues. This CDR3 is CASSQSRVGYEQYF. DNA of the CDR3: TGCGCCAGCAGCCAATCCAGGGTTGGCTACGAGCAGTACTTC.

Only a few counts were recorded for this clonotype. The V and J genes are TRBV19 and TRBJ2-1; D possibly corresponds to TRBD1 (6 bases). V was shortened by 7 bases and J by 3 bases, with 19 bases between the two germline ends. The CDR3 is made up of 16 amino acids. Germline CDR1 and CDR2: LNHDA and SQIVND (reference sequence). The chain's CDR3 is CASTPLEGGNYNEQFF. The CDR3 region has the DNA TGTGCCAGTACACCCCTGGAAGGGGGAAACTACAATGAGCAGTTCTTC. Looking up the rest from reference TRBV19 and TRBJ2-1 gives the full variable domain: DGGITQSPKYLFRKEGQNVTLSCEQNLNHDAMYWYRQDPGQGLRLIYYSQIVNDFQKGDIAEGYSVSREKKESFPLTVTSAQKNPTAFYLCASTPLEGGNYNEQFFGPGTRLTVL.